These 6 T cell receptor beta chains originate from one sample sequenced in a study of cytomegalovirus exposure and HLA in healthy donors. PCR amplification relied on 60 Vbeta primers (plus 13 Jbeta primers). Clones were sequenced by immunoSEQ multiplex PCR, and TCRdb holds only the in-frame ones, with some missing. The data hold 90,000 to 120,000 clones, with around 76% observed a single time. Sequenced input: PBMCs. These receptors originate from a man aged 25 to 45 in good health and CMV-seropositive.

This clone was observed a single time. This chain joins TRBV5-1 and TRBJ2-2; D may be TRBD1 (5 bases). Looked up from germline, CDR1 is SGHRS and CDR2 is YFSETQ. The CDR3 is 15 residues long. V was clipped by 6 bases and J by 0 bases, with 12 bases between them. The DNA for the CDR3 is TGCGCCAGCACCCAGGACACCGCGAACACCGGGGAGCTGTTTTTT. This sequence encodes CASTQDTANTGELFF.

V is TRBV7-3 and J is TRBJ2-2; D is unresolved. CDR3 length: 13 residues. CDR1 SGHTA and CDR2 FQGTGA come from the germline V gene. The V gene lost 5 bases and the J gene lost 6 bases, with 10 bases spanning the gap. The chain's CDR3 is CASSARVAGELFF. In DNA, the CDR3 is TGTGCCAGCAGCGCTCGGGTGGCCGGGGAGCTGTTTTTT. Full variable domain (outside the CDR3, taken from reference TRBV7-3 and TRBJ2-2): GAGVSQTPSNKVTEKGKYVELRCDPISGHTALYWYRQSLGQGPEFLIYFQGTGAADDSGLPNDRFFAVRPEGSVSTLKIQRTERGDSAVYLCASSARVAGELFFGEGSRLTVL.

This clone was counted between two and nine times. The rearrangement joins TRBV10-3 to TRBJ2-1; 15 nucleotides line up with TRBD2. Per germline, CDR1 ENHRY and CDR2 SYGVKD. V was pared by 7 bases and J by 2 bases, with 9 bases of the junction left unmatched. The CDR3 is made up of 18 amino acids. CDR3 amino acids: CAIKTSGLAGGTYNEQFF. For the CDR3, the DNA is TGTGCCATCAAGACCTCGGGACTAGCGGGGGGAACCTACAATGAGCAGTTCTTC.

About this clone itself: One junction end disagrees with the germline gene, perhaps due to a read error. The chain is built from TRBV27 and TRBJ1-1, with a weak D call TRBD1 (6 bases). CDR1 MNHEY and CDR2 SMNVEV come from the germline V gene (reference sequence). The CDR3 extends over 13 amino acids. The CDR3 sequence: CASRRLPTGIGIF. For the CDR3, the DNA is TGTGCCAGCAGGCGATTACCCACAGGGATCGGGATCTTT.

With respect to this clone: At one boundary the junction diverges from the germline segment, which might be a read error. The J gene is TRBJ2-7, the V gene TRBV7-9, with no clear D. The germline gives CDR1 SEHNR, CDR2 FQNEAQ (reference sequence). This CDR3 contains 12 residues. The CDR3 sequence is CSSSLVAYEQYF. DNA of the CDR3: TGTTCCAGCAGCTTAGTTGCGTACGAGCAGTACTTC.

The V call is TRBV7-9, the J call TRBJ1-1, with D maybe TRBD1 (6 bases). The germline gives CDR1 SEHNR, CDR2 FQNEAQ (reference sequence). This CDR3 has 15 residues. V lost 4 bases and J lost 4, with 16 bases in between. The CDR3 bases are TGTGCCAGCAGCTCCGTAACAGGGCGCGGCACTGAAGCTTTCTTT. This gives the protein CASSSVTGRGTEAFF. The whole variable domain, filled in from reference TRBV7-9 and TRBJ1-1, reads DTGVSQNPRHKITKRGQNVTFRCDPISEHNRLYWYRQTLGQGPEFLTYFQNEAQLEKSRLLSDRFSAERPKGSFSTLEIQRTEQGDSAMYLCASSSVTGRGTEAFFGQGTRLTVV.